The rows below give T cell receptor beta chains drawn from one sample of a study of T cells after posttransplantation cyclophosphamide. Assay used: immunoSEQ multiplex PCR; TCRdb lists only in-frame clones, some missing. The sample lists about 4,300 clones, around 79% occurring once. This specimen was PBMCs, taken about 29 days after a stem cell transplant with posttransplant cyclophosphamide. These receptors were taken from a male patient between 50 and 60 years old who received an allogeneic stem cell transplant from an unrelated donor, was CMV-positive, and had acute GVHD only. A share of the T cells may be of graft donor origin. Both conserved end residues are part of each CDR3. D genes are given only for firm matches. Where a row states a size, it is once, few, many or the class of an expanded clone; other rows omit it.

clone_size,j_call,d_call,v_call,cdr3_length,cdr3_aa,cdr3_nt
-,TRBJ2-1,-,TRBV30,13,CAWSQGKVNEQFF,TGTGCCTGGAGCCAGGGTAAGGTCAATGAGCAGTTCTTC
-,TRBJ2-3,TRBD2,TRBV7-3,18,CASSWRGLAGIATDTQYF,TGTGCCAGCAGCTGGAGGGGACTAGCGGGAATCGCTACAGATACGCAGTATTTT
few,TRBJ2-5,TRBD2,TRBV30,13,CAYTGGGVETQYF,TGTGCCTACACGGGGGGAGGCGTCGAGACCCAGTACTTC
-,TRBJ2-3,-,TRBV28,16,CASQDSGGGETDTQYF,TGTGCCAGCCAGGACAGCGGAGGGGGCGAGACAGATACGCAGTATTTT
few,TRBJ2-3,-,TRBV2,12,CASSSGTDTQYF,TGTGCCAGCTCATCGGGCACAGATACGCAGTATTTT
few,TRBJ2-4,-,TRBV2,12,CASSSGVDIQYF,TGTGCCAGCAGTTCAGGGGTGGACATTCAGTACTTC
-,TRBJ2-1,-,TRBV25-1,14,CASSSSGWRNEQFF,TGTGCCAGCAGTTCCTCTGGGTGGAGGAATGAGCAGTTCTTC
-,TRBJ2-3,TRBD2,TRBV7-3,15,CASSLSGGVTDTQYF,TGTGCCAGCAGCCTTAGCGGGGGGGTTACAGATACGCAGTATTTT
once,TRBJ2-7,TRBD1,TRBV7-8,14,CASSQDRGYGEQYF,TGTGCCAGCAGCCAGGACAGGGGGTACGGCGAGCAGTACTTC
-,TRBJ2-1,-,TRBV29-1,12,CSVRGGGSEQFF,TGCAGCGTTAGGGGGGGAGGTAGTGAGCAGTTCTTC
once,TRBJ2-1,-,TRBV4-1,19,CASSQASVGASGSYNEQFF,TGCGCCAGCAGCCAAGCGTCAGTTGGGGCCTCGGGCTCCTACAATGAGCAGTTCTTC
-,TRBJ1-5,TRBD1,TRBV6-5,14,CASRAPGGGQPQHF,TGTGCCAGCAGGGCTCCAGGGGGAGGTCAGCCCCAGCATTTT
-,TRBJ2-7,-,TRBV2,14,CASNPHSKIYEQYF,TGTGCCAGCAACCCGCACTCGAAGATCTACGAGCAGTACTTC
-,TRBJ2-7,-,TRBV28,15,CASSSGKGFLYEQYF,TGTGCCAGCAGTTCCGGGAAAGGTTTTTTGTACGAGCAGTACTTC
-,TRBJ1-1,-,TRBV18,14,CASSPRQGETEAFF,TGTGCCAGCTCACCGAGGCAGGGTGAAACTGAAGCTTTCTTT
-,TRBJ2-5,-,TRBV15,14,CATSVDSRKETQYF,TGTGCCACCAGCGTTGACAGCCGAAAAGAGACCCAGTACTTC
-,TRBJ2-6,-,TRBV18,16,CASSPPAGTGANVLTF,TGTGCCAGCTCACCACCGGCGGGGACTGGGGCCAACGTCCTGACTTTC
few,TRBJ2-2,-,TRBV25-1,13,CASSAAYGGELFF,TGTGCCAGCAGTGCTGCCTACGGCGGGGAGCTGTTTTTT
-,TRBJ1-3,-,TRBV10-1,13,CASSGGSGNTIYF,TGCGCCAGCAGTGGAGGGTCTGGAAACACCATATATTTT
once,TRBJ2-7,-,TRBV4-1,13,CASSQELAYEQYF,TGCGCCAGCAGCCAAGAACTAGCTTACGAGCAGTACTTC
hyperexpanded,TRBJ2-7,TRBD2,TRBV5-4,14,CASSLSGRGYEQYF,TGTGCCAGCAGCTTGAGCGGGAGGGGGTACGAGCAGTACTTC
-,TRBJ2-1,TRBD1,TRBV5-1,16,CASSLGTDLSYNEQFF,TGCGCCAGCAGTCTAGGGACAGACCTATCCTACAATGAGCAGTTCTTC
once,TRBJ2-7,TRBD2,TRBV2,12,CASKRGAYEQYF,TGTGCCAGCAAGCGGGGGGCCTACGAGCAGTACTTC
-,TRBJ2-6,-,TRBV28,16,CASTPWAKAGANVLTF,TGTGCCAGCACCCCGTGGGCAAAGGCTGGGGCCAACGTCCTGACTTTC
once,TRBJ1-2,TRBD1,TRBV10-2,13,CASSVDRVNGYTF,TGCGCCAGCAGTGTCGACAGGGTTAATGGCTACACCTTC
once,TRBJ1-2,-,TRBV28,12,CASSFQQGTNTF,TGTGCCAGCAGTTTCCAACAGGGCACAAACACCTTC
-,TRBJ2-1,TRBD2,TRBV4-2,16,CASSRTSGRGYNEQFF,TGTGCCAGCAGCCGGACTAGCGGGAGAGGCTACAATGAGCAGTTCTTC
-,TRBJ2-7,TRBD2,TRBV30,14,CAWSVRGVTYEQYF,TGTGCCTGGAGTGTACGGGGGGTCACCTACGAGCAGTACTTC
-,TRBJ1-4,TRBD1,TRBV2,16,CASSQGAFGVGEKLFF,TGTGCCAGCAGTCAGGGGGCGTTTGGGGTCGGTGAAAAACTGTTTTTT
large,TRBJ1-2,TRBD1,TRBV29-1,13,CSVHRGTNYGYTF,TGCAGCGTTCACAGGGGAACTAACTATGGCTACACCTTC
-,TRBJ1-6,TRBD1,TRBV18,17,CASSPSQRGTGRSPLHF,TGTGCCAGCTCACCATCGCAGAGGGGGACAGGGAGATCACCCCTCCACTTT
-,TRBJ2-3,TRBD1,TRBV27,14,CATKPGGALDTQYF,TGTGCCACCAAACCAGGGGGCGCACTAGATACGCAGTATTTT
-,TRBJ2-3,TRBD2,TRBV28,17,CASTLGGGFIGTDTQYF,TGTGCCAGCACCCTTGGGGGGGGGTTCATAGGCACAGATACGCAGTATTTT
once,TRBJ1-4,-,TRBV7-2,17,CASSSRDTLATNEKLFF,TGTGCCAGCAGCTCAAGGGACACCCTTGCAACTAATGAAAAACTGTTTTTT
-,TRBJ1-2,TRBD1,TRBV30,14,CAWSSGTGNYGYTF,TGTGCCTGGAGCTCCGGGACAGGGAACTATGGCTACACCTTC
-,TRBJ2-3,TRBD2,TRBV4-1,17,CASSQRGLAGRTDTQYF,TGCGCCAGCAGCCAACGGGGACTAGCGGGACGCACAGATACGCAGTATTTT
few,TRBJ1-1,-,TRBV2,14,CASSERIEITEAFF,TGTGCCAGCAGTGAACGCATAGAGATAACCGAAGCCTTCTTT
-,TRBJ2-7,TRBD2,TRBV10-3,14,CAISESASGSEQYF,TGTGCCATCAGTGAGTCTGCTAGCGGGAGCGAGCAGTACTTC
-,TRBJ2-3,TRBD1,TRBV13,16,CASIIGQGRYTDTQYF,TGTGCCAGCATCATTGGACAGGGACGATACACAGATACGCAGTATTTT
-,TRBJ1-4,TRBD1,TRBV7-2,14,CASSSQGALEKLFF,TGTGCCAGCAGCTCTCAGGGGGCGTTGGAGAAACTGTTTTTT
-,TRBJ1-5,-,TRBV7-2,13,CASSLGQDQPQHF,TGTGCCAGCAGCTTAGGGCAAGATCAGCCCCAGCATTTT
-,TRBJ1-1,-,TRBV5-1,14,CASSPGTPGTEAFF,TGCGCCAGCAGCCCCGGAACTCCAGGGACTGAAGCTTTCTTT
hyperexpanded,TRBJ1-4,-,TRBV9,16,CASSPPPSGRGEKLFF,TGTGCCAGCAGCCCCCCCCCGAGTGGCCGCGGTGAAAAACTGTTTTTT
-,TRBJ1-4,TRBD1,TRBV14,15,CASSLMTGINEKLFF,TGTGCCAGCAGCCTTATGACAGGGATTAATGAAAAACTGTTTTTT
-,TRBJ1-3,TRBD1,TRBV9,16,CASSVTTGDSGNTIYF,TGTGCCAGCAGCGTCACTACAGGGGACTCTGGAAACACCATATATTTT
-,TRBJ2-1,TRBD2,TRBV2,16,CASSTGLAGAYNEQFF,TGTGCCAGCAGCACCGGACTAGCGGGAGCCTACAATGAGCAGTTCTTC
-,TRBJ1-3,TRBD1,TRBV4-2,16,CASSGDRGTSGNTIYF,TGTGCCAGCAGCGGAGACAGGGGCACCTCTGGAAACACCATATATTTT